This entry lists 25 T cell receptor beta chains sequenced from one sample in a study of T cell responses to AZD1222 COVID-19 vaccine. Sequencing used immunoSEQ multiplex PCR; TCRdb keeps in-frame clones, though not all of them. Seen here are 90,000 to 150,000 clones, about nine tenths observed once, and the top ten hold around 2.6%. This sample comprised peripheral blood, obtained 28 days after the second AZD1222 dose. The source is an adult who received the AZD1222 COVID-19 vaccine.

The V and J genes are TRBV15 and TRBJ2-3; no clear D gene. The CDR3 sequence is 16 residues long. Germline loops: CDR1 LNHNV, CDR2 YYDKDF (reference sequence). V lost 4 bases, J lost 2 bases, and 16 bases lay in between. In nucleotides, the CDR3 is TGTGCCACCAGCACCCGACTGGTGGGTCCCACAGATACGCAGTATTTT. Its protein product is CATSTRLVGPTDTQYF.

The chain links TRBV11-2 to TRBJ2-2, with TRBD2 as a possible D gene (6 bases). From germline, CDR1 is SGHAT and CDR2 FQNNGV. The length of the CDR3 is 14 residues. The germline V and J ends were trimmed by 6 bases and 8 bases, with 16 bases remaining between them. The CDR3 coding sequence is TGTGCCAGCAGAGCCCTGGCGGCGGGGGGGGAGCTGTTTTTT. It specifies CASRALAAGGELFF. Using reference TRBV11-2 and TRBJ2-2 for the parts outside the CDR3, the full variable domain is EAGVAQSPRYKIIEKRQSVAFWCNPISGHATLYWYQQILGQGPKLLIQFQNNGVVDDSQLPKDRFSAERLKGVDSTLKIQPAKLEDSAVYLCASRALAAGGELFFGEGSRLTVL.

The chain combines TRBV5-1 with TRBJ2-3, with D unclear. V lost 4 bases, J lost 2 bases, and 11 bases lay in between. Looked up from germline, CDR1 is SGHRS and CDR2 is YFSETQ. The CDR3 length is 14 residues. CDR3 in DNA: TGCGCCAGCAGCCGTGACCTATACACAGATACGCAGTATTTT. Its protein is CASSRDLYTDTQYF.

V usage is TRBV12-3 or TRBV12-4 and J usage is TRBJ1-2; TRBD1 aligns across 10 bases. This CDR3 contains 13 residues. After removal of 3 bases from V and 7 bases from J, the junction contained 2 bases not matched to a gene. CDR3 nucleotide sequence: TGTGCCAGCAGTTTCCGGGACAGGGGTGGCTACACCTTC. Its protein product is CASSFRDRGGYTF.

This clone was detected only a few times. The chain combines TRBV6-1 with TRBJ1-1; no definite D call. The V gene's germline CDR1 is MNHNS and CDR2 SASEGT. The CDR3 contains 15 residues. Trimming removed 1 base from V and 5 bases from J, with 14 bases in between. The CDR3 loop reads CASSEGIPGRTEAFF. The CDR3 bases are TGTGCCAGCAGTGAAGGGATCCCGGGCAGGACTGAAGCTTTCTTT.

This chain uses TRBV6-2 or TRBV6-3 with TRBJ2-7, with no clear D. Trimming pared 4 bases from V and 6 bases from J, leaving 13 bases between. There are 13 residues in the CDR3. CDR1 is MNHEY, CDR2 SVGEGT, per germline. The CDR3 region has the DNA TGTGCCAGCAGTTCGCCAGAACCGGCCGAGCAGTACTTC. Encoded protein: CASSSPEPAEQYF.

The gene calls are TRBV4-3 and TRBJ1-1, with TRBD1 matching over 8 bases. The CDR3 is made up of 14 amino acids. V gave up 0 bases and J gave up 9 bases; unmatched junction bases: 6. Per germline, CDR1 LGHNA and CDR2 YSLEER. The CDR3 spells CASSQEIQGAQAFF. The CDR3 DNA is TGCGCCAGCAGCCAAGAGATTCAGGGGGCGCAAGCTTTCTTT.

This chain uses TRBV5-4 with TRBJ1-4, with D unclear. From germline, CDR1 is SGHNT and CDR2 YYREEE (reference sequence). Trimming took off 10 bases at V and 8 bases at J, with 18 bases between the two ends. This CDR3 is 13 amino acids long. The CDR3 DNA sequence: TGTGCCTCCACGGAACGTCCGGCCGAAAAACTGTTTTTT. Translating gives CASTERPAEKLFF.

The CDR3 sequence is CATSVGWRGHTDTQYF. The CDR3 nucleotides read TGTGCCACCAGCGTGGGGTGGCGGGGCCACACAGATACGCAGTATTTT. The chain has TRBV15 and TRBJ2-3; D might be TRBD2 (6 bases). Germline lookup yields CDR1 LNHNV and CDR2 YYDKDF (reference sequence). The V end lost 5 bases, the J end lost 2 bases, and 17 bases lay between the germline ends. The CDR3 covers 16 residues.

The chain has TRBV7-3 and TRBJ2-2, with D possibly being TRBD1 or TRBD2 (6 bases each). Germline loops: CDR1 SGHTA, CDR2 FQGTGA. Trimming cost V 4 bases and J 6 bases, with 12 bases left between them. The CDR3 extends over 14 amino acids. CDR3 sequence (DNA): TGTGCCAGCAGCTCATCGGGGGCTCCCGGGGAGCTGTTTTTT. Amino acid sequence: CASSSSGAPGELFF.

In DNA, the CDR3 is TGTGCCAGCAGTGAAGGAGGCTGGGCGGGTGAGACCCAGTACTTC. Its protein is CASSEGGWAGETQYF. The genes are TRBV6-1 and TRBJ2-5; D might be TRBD2 (5 bases). This CDR3 comprises 15 residues. Trimming shortened V by 1 base and J by 5 bases, and 14 bases separated the two germline ends. Looked up from germline, CDR1 is MNHNS and CDR2 is SASEGT.

The gene calls are TRBV5-4 and TRBJ2-5, with 7 bases lining up with TRBD2. With V trimmed by 3 bases and J by 3 bases, 11 bases remained unmatched. The V gene's germline CDR1 is SGHNT and CDR2 YYREEE (reference sequence). This CDR3 region has 16 residues. The CDR3 coding sequence is TGTGCCAGCAGCTCCTCGGGGAGGGCTGTCAAAGAGACCCAGTACTTC. The encoded protein is CASSSSGRAVKETQYF.

This clone was picked up a small number of times. This CDR3 is CASTPVGAGGITGELFF. CDR3 bases: TGTGCCAGCACCCCGGTAGGGGCAGGGGGCATCACCGGGGAGCTGTTTTTT. The chain recombines TRBV7-9 with TRBJ2-2; 8 bases fit TRBD1. After removal of 7 bases from V and 4 bases from J, the junction contained 14 bases not matched to a gene. The CDR3 has 17 amino acids. Germline CDR1 is SEHNR and CDR2 is FQNEAQ (reference sequence). Combining the CDR3 with reference TRBV7-9 and TRBJ2-2 gives the whole variable domain DTGVSQNPRHKITKRGQNVTFRCDPISEHNRLYWYRQTLGQGPEFLTYFQNEAQLEKSRLLSDRFSAERPKGSFSTLEIQRTEQGDSAMYLCASTPVGAGGITGELFFGEGSRLTVL.

This clone was recorded once. The chain couples TRBV6-1 to TRBJ1-2; no reliable D call. The ends were cut back, 1 base at V and 8 bases at J, with 20 bases in the middle. This CDR3 contains 16 residues. CDR1 is MNHNS and CDR2 is SASEGT in the germline V gene. CDR3 coding DNA: TGTGCCAGCAGTGAAGATCGCCTTGGCAGGTGGAGGGGCTACACCTTC. Its protein product is CASSEDRLGRWRGYTF.

This chain connects TRBV6-2 or TRBV6-3 to TRBJ2-7; possibly TRBD1 for D (6 bases). Germline CDR1 MNHEY, CDR2 SVGEGT. Trimming removed 6 bases from V and 2 bases from J, with 8 bases in between. The CDR3 has 12 residues. The CDR3: CASSRDTYEQYF. The CDR3 DNA is TGTGCCAGCAGCCGGGACACCTACGAGCAGTACTTC.

The V and J genes are TRBV4-3 and TRBJ1-2; a weak D match, TRBD1 (6 bases). Looked up from germline, CDR1 is LGHNA and CDR2 is YSLEER. V gave up 1 base and J gave up 4 bases, with 13 bases separating them. The CDR3 has 15 amino acids. CDR3 sequence reads: CASSQATGGGYGYTF. CDR3 bases: TGCGCCAGCAGCCAAGCTACCGGAGGGGGCTATGGCTACACCTTC.

The V and J genes are TRBV7-3 and TRBJ1-1; D gene ambiguous. This CDR3 is built from 14 residues. Germline-derived CDR1 and CDR2 are SGHTA and FQGTGA. Trimming shortened V by 2 bases and J by 4 bases, and 11 bases separated the two germline ends. CDR3 in amino acids: CASSLGRLGTEAFF. The CDR3, as DNA: TGTGCCAGCAGCTTAGGACGTCTGGGCACTGAAGCTTTCTTT.

This clone was seen just once. This chain joins TRBV7-2 and TRBJ2-7; D remains ambiguous. V lost 2 bases to trimming and J lost 3 bases, with 11 bases between them. The germline V gene has CDR1 SGHTA and CDR2 FQGNSA. CDR3 size: 14 residues. The CDR3 reads CASSLKTADYEQYF. For the CDR3, the DNA is TGTGCCAGCAGCTTAAAGACGGCGGACTACGAGCAGTACTTC.

This sequence joins TRBV9 and TRBJ1-3; 10 positions match TRBD1. The length of the CDR3 is 18 residues. J gave up 4 bases and V 0 bases, and 10 bases lay outside the gene matches. CDR1 SGDLS and CDR2 YYNGEE come from the germline V gene. CDR3 in amino acids: CASSVAILGQGKGNTIYF. The CDR3 DNA reads TGTGCCAGCAGCGTAGCAATTTTGGGACAGGGGAAAGGAAACACCATATATTTT.

V gene TRBV27 combines with J gene TRBJ2-1; tentatively, D is TRBD2 (6 bases). The germline CDR1 and CDR2 sequences are MNHEY and SMNVEV (reference sequence). The length of the CDR3 is 11 residues. Between the trimmed V and J ends, which lost 10 bases and 9 bases, there was a span of 13 bases. The CDR3 loop is CATRSGVEQFF. CDR3 DNA sequence: TGTGCCACCCGATCGGGGGTTGAGCAGTTCTTC.

The rearrangement joins TRBV19 to TRBJ1-1; D gene ambiguous. The CDR3 extends over 17 amino acids. With 3 bases removed from V and 4 bases from J, the gap between germline ends came to 21 bases. Germline V gene lookup returns CDR1 LNHDA and CDR2 SQIVND (reference sequence). CDR3 nucleotides: TGTGCCAGTAGTATCCGATCCCTCGGGCCCATGGGCACTGAAGCTTTCTTT. Its translation: CASSIRSLGPMGTEAFF. The whole variable domain, remainder taken from reference TRBV19 and TRBJ1-1, is DGGITQSPKYLFRKEGQNVTLSCEQNLNHDAMYWYRQDPGQGLRLIYYSQIVNDFQKGDIAEGYSVSREKKESFPLTVTSAQKNPTAFYLCASSIRSLGPMGTEAFFGQGTRLTVV.

The chain has TRBV25-1 and TRBJ1-6; TRBD1 matches at 7 bases. CDR1 MGHDK and CDR2 SYGVNS come from the germline V gene. The CDR3 extends over 17 amino acids. The junction had 13 bases not matched to a gene; V was cut back by 4 bases and J by 7 bases. CDR3 sequence reads: CASSGKPRQGSNSPLHF. In DNA form, the CDR3 reads TGTGCCAGCAGTGGCAAACCTCGACAGGGATCGAATTCACCCCTCCACTTT. The full variable domain, its missing parts supplied by reference TRBV25-1 and TRBJ1-6, is EADIYQTPRYLVIGTGKKITLECSQTMGHDKMYWYQQDPGMELHLIHYSYGVNSTEKGDLSSESTVSRIRTEHFPLTLESARPSHTSQYLCASSGKPRQGSNSPLHFGNGTRLTVT.

The gene calls are TRBV27 and TRBJ2-1, with D uncertain. The CDR3 is made up of 18 amino acids. Germline CDR1 is MNHEY and CDR2 is SMNVEV (reference sequence). V was shortened by 5 bases and J by 6 bases, with 26 bases between the two germline ends. The CDR3 bases are TGTGCCAGCAGTCCGCTGCCCGCTACCCTCAGAGAGACCAATGAGCAGTTCTTC. Its translation: CASSPLPATLRETNEQFF.

This clone appeared a single time. The V gene is TRBV9, the J gene TRBJ2-7, with 12 bases lining up with TRBD1. CDR3 size: 15 residues. V trimming: 3 bases; J trimming: 7 bases; junction bases outside the gene matches: 8. Germline CDR1 is SGDLS and CDR2 is YYNGEE. The CDR3 nucleotides read TGTGCCAGCAGCGCCGCCGGGACAGGGGGCTGGGAGCAGTACTTC. It specifies CASSAAGTGGWEQYF.

The chain combines TRBV12-3 or TRBV12-4 with TRBJ1-2; D gene ambiguous. This CDR3 has 12 amino acids. V dropped 5 bases and J dropped 8 bases, with 12 bases sitting between them. CDR3 DNA sequence: TGTGCCAGCAGTCCCCAGAGAAGGGGCTACACCTTC. Amino acid sequence: CASSPQRRGYTF.